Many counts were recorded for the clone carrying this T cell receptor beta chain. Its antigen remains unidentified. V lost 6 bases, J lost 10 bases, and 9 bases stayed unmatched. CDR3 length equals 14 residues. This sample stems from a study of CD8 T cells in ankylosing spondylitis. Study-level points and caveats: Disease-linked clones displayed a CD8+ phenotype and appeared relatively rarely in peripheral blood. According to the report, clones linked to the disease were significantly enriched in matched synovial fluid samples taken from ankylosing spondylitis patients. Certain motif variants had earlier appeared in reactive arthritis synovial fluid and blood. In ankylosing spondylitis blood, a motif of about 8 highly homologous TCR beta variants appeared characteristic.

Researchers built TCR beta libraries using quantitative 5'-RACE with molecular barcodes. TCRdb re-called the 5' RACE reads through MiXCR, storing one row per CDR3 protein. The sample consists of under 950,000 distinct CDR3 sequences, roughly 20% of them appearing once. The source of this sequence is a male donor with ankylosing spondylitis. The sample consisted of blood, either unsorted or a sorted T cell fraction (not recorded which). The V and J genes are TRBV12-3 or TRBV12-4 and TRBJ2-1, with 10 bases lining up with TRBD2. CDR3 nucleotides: TGTGCCAGCAGCCCTTCAGCGGGGGGGCTAGAGCAGTTCTTC. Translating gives CASSPSAGGLEQFF.